Here is one T cell receptor (beta chain) with its context. Its target is unknown. A second PCR of about 7 to 12 cycles used a sample-barcoded 5' primer and a J-beta primer mix. The authors tagged each cDNA molecule using a template-switch adaptor with 12 random nucleotides. MiXCR was run by TCRdb on the 5' RACE reads, yielding one entry per CDR3 protein. The top ten clones hold 10% to 12% of a sample with roughly 1.7 million distinct CDR3 sequences, roughly 32% of them seen once. Trimming took off 7 bases at V and 2 bases at J, with 14 bases between the two ends. The germline CDR1 and CDR2 sequences are SNHLY and FYNNEI. The CDR3 has 14 residues. This sample stems from a study of blood T cells in healthy people across ages. Study conclusions and caveats: In long-lived donors, naive CD4+ cell counts and diversity exceeded those of aged donors.

The chain combines TRBV2 with TRBJ1-2; D is possibly TRBD1 (6 bases). Sample: blood. This receptor was taken from a woman aged 25-40 years in good health. CDR3 sequence (DNA): TGTGCCAGCAAGCAGGGGACGTCGAACTATGGCTACACCTTC. Translating it yields CASKQGTSNYGYTF.